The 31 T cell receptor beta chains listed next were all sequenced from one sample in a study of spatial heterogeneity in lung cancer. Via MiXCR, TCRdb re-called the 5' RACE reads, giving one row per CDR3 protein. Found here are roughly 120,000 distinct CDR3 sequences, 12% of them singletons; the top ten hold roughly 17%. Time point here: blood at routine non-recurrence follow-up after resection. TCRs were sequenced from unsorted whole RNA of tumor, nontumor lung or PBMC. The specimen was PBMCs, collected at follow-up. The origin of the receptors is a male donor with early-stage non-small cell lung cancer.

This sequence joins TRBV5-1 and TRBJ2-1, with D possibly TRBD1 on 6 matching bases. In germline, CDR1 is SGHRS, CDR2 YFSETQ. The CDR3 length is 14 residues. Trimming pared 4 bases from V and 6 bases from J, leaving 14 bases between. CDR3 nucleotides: TGCGCCAGCAGCCAGGAAGGGGGTCCCAATGAGCAGTTCTTC. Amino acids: CASSQEGGPNEQFF.

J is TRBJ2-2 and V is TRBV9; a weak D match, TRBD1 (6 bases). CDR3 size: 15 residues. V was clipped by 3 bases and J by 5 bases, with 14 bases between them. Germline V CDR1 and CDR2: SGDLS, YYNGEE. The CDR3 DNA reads TGTGCCAGCAGCGCCGGGACACCGAGTACCGGGGAGCTGTTTTTT. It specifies CASSAGTPSTGELFF.

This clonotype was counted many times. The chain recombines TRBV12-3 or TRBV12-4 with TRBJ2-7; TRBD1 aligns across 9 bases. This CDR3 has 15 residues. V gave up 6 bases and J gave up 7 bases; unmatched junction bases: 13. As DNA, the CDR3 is TGTGCCAGCAGCTACGGGACAGGGACCGGGGGTGAGCAGTACTTC. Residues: CASSYGTGTGGEQYF.

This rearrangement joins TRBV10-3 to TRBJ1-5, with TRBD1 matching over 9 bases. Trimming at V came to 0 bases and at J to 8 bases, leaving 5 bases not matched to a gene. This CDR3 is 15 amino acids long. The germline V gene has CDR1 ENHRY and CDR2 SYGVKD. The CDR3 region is CAISESGQGTEPQHF. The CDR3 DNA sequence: TGTGCCATCAGTGAGTCAGGACAGGGGACGGAGCCCCAGCATTTT.

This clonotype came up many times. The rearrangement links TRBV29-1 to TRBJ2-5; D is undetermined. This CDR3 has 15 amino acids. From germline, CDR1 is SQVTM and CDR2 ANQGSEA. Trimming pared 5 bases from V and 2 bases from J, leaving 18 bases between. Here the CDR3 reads CSVTAQRFTQETQYF. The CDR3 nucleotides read TGCAGCGTTACCGCCCAACGGTTTACACAAGAGACCCAGTACTTC.

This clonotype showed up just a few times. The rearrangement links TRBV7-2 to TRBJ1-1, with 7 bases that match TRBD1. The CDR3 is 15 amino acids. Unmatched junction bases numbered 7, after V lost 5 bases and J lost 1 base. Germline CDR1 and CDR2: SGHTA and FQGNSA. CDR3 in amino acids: CASSLATGKNTEAFF. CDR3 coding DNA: TGTGCCAGCAGCCTCGCGACAGGGAAGAACACTGAAGCTTTCTTT.

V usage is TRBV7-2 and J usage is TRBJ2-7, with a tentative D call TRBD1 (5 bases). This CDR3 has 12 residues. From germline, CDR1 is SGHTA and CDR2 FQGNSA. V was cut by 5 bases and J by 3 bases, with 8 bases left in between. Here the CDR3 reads CASSPGIYEQYF. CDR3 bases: TGTGCCAGCAGCCCAGGGATCTACGAGCAGTACTTC.

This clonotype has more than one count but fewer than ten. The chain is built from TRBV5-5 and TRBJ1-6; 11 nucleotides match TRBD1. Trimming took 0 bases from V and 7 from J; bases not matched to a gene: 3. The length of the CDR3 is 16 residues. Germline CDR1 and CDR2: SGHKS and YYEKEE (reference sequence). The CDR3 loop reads CASSLAGQGANSPLHF. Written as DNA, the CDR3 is TGTGCCAGCAGCTTGGCCGGACAGGGGGCAAATTCACCCCTCCACTTT.

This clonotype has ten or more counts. The CDR3 sequence is CASSLEAGGNQPQHF. In DNA, the CDR3 is TGCGCCAGCAGCTTGGAGGCAGGGGGCAATCAGCCCCAGCATTTT. The J gene is TRBJ1-5, the V gene TRBV5-1, with D maybe TRBD1 (6 bases). The germline CDR1 and CDR2 sequences are SGHRS and YFSETQ. Trimming removed 0 bases at V and 2 bases at J, with 9 bases between. This CDR3 has 15 residues.

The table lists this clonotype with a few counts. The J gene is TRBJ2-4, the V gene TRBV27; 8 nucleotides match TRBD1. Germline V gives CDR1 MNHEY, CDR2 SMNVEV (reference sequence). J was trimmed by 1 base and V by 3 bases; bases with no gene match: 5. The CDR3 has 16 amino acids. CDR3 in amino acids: CASSLGWTGAKNIQYF. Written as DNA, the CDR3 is TGTGCCAGCAGTTTGGGGTGGACAGGGGCCAAAAACATTCAGTACTTC.

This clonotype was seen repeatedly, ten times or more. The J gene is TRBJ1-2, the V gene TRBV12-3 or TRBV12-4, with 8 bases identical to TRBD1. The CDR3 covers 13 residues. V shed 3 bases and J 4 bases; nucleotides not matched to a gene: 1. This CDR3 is CASSLGTGYGYTF. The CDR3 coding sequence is TGTGCCAGCAGTTTGGGGACAGGCTATGGCTACACCTTC.

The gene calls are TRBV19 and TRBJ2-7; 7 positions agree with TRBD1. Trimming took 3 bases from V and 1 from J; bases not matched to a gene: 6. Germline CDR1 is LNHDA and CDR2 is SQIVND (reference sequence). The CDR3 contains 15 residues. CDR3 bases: TGTGCCAGTAGTATGCCGGGACAGCCTTCCTACGAGCAGTACTTC. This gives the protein CASSMPGQPSYEQYF.

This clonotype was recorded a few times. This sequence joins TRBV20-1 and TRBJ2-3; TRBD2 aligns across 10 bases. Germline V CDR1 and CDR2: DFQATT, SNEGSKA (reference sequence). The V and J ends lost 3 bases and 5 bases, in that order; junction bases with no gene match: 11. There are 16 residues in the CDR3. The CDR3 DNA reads TGCAGTGCTAGTCCAGCGGGGGGGCAGTTGAGAGATACGCAGTATTTT. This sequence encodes CSASPAGGQLRDTQYF.

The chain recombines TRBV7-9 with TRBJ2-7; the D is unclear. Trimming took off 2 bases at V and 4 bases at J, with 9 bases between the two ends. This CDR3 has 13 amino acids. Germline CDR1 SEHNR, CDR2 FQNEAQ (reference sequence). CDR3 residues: CASSLQSYYEQYF. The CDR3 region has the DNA TGTGCCAGCAGCTTACAGAGTTATTACGAGCAGTACTTC.

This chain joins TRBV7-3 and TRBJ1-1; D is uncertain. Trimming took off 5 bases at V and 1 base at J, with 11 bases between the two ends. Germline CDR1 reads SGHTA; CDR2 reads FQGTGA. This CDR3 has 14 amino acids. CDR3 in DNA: TGTGCCAGCAGCCCAATGAGCGGGAACACTGAAGCTTTCTTT. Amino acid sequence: CASSPMSGNTEAFF.

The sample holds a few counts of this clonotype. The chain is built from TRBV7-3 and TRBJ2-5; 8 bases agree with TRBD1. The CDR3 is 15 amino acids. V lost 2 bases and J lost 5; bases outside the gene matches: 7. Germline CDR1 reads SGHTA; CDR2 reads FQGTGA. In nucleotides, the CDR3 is TGTGCCAGCAGCTTATCTTCAGGGGGCTGGGAGACCCAGTACTTC. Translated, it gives CASSLSSGGWETQYF. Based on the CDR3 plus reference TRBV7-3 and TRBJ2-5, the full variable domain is GAGVSQTPSNKVTEKGKYVELRCDPISGHTALYWYRQSLGQGPEFLIYFQGTGAADDSGLPNDRFFAVRPEGSVSTLKIQRTERGDSAVYLCASSLSSGGWETQYFGPGTRLLVL.

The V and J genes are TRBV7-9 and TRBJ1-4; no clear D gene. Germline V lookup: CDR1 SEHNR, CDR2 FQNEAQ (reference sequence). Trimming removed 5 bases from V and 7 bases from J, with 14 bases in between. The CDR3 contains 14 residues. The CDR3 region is CASSPWTGGEKLFF. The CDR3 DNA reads TGTGCCAGCAGCCCGTGGACGGGTGGTGAAAAACTGTTTTTT.

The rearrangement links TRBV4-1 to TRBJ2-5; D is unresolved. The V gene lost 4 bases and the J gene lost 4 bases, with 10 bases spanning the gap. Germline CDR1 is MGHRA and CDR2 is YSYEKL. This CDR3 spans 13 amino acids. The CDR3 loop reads CASSPVQTETQYF. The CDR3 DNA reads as TGCGCCAGCAGCCCCGTACAAACAGAGACCCAGTACTTC.

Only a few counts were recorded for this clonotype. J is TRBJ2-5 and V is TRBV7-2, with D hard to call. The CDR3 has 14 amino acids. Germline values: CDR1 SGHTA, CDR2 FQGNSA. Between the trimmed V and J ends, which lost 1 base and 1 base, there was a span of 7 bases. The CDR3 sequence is CASSLVGSQETQYF. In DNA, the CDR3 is TGTGCCAGCAGCTTAGTAGGGTCCCAAGAGACCCAGTACTTC.

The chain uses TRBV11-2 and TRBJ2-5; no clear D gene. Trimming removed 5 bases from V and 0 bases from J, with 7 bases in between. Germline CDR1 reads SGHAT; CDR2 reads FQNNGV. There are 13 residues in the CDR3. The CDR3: CASSPSNQETQYF. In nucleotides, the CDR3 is TGTGCCAGCAGCCCGAGTAACCAAGAGACCCAGTACTTC. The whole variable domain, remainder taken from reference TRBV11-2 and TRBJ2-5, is EAGVAQSPRYKIIEKRQSVAFWCNPISGHATLYWYQQILGQGPKLLIQFQNNGVVDDSQLPKDRFSAERLKGVDSTLKIQPAKLEDSAVYLCASSPSNQETQYFGPGTRLLVL.

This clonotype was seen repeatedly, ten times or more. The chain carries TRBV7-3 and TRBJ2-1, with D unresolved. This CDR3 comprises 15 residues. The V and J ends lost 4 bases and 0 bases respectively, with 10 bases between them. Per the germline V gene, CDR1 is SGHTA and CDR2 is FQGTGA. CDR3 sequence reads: CASSSGPSSYNEQFF. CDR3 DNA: TGTGCCAGCAGCTCTGGGCCTAGCTCCTACAATGAGCAGTTCTTC.

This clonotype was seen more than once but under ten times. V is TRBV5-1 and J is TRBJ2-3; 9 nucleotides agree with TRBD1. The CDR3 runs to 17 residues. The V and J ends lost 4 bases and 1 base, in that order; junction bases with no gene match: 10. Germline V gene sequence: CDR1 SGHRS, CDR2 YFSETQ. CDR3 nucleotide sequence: TGCGCCAGCAGCCTCTCCCGGACAGGGGAGGGCACAGATACGCAGTATTTT. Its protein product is CASSLSRTGEGTDTQYF.

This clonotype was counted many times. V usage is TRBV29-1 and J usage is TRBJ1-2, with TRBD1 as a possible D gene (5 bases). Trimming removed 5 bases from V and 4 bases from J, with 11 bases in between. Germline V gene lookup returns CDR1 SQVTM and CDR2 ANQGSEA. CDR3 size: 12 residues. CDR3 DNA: TGCAGCGTTTATGGGGGATCCTATGGCTACACCTTC. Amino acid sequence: CSVYGGSYGYTF.

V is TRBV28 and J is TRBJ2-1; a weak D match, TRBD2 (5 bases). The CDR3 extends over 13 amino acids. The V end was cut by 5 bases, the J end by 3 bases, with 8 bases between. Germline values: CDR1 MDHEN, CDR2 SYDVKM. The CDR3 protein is CASSRSGYNEQFF. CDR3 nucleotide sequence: TGTGCCAGCAGTAGGAGCGGCTACAATGAGCAGTTCTTC.

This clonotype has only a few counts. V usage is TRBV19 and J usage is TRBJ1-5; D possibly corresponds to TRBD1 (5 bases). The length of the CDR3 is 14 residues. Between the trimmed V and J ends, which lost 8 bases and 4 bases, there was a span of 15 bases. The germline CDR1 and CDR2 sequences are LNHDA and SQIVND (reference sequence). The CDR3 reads CASARGVENQPQHF. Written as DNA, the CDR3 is TGTGCCAGTGCCCGAGGGGTAGAGAATCAGCCCCAGCATTTT.

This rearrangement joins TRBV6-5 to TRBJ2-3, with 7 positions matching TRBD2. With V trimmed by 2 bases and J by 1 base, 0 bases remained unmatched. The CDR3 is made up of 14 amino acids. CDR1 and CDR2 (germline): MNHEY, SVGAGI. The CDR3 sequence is CASSYGLGTDTQYF. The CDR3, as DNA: TGTGCCAGCAGTTACGGACTAGGCACAGATACGCAGTATTTT.

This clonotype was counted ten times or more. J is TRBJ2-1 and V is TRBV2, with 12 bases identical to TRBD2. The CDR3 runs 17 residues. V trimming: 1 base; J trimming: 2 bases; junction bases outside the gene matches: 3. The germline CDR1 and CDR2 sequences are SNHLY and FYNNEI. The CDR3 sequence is CASSEVASGGAYNEQFF. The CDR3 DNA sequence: TGTGCCAGCAGTGAAGTAGCTAGCGGGGGGGCCTACAATGAGCAGTTCTTC.

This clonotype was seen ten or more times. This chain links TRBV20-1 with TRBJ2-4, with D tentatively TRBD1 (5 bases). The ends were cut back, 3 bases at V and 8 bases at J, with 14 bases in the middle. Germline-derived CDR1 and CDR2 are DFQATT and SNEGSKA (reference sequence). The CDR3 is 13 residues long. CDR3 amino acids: CSARWQGRDIQYF. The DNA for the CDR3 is TGCAGTGCTAGGTGGCAGGGAAGGGACATTCAGTACTTC.

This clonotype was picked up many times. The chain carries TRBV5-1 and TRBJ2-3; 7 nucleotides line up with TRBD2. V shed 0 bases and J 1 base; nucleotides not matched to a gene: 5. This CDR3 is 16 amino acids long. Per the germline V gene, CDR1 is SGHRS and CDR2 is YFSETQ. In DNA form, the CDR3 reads TGCGCCAGCAGCTTGGCGGTTGCGGGGGGCACAGATACGCAGTATTTT. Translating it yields CASSLAVAGGTDTQYF.

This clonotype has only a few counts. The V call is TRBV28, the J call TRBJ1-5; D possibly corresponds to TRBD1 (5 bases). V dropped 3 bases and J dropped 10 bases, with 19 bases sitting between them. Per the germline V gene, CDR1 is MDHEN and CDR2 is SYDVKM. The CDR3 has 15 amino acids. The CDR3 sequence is CASSFVGTTAPPQHF. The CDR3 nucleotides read TGTGCCAGCAGTTTCGTTGGTACGACAGCCCCCCCCCAGCATTTT.

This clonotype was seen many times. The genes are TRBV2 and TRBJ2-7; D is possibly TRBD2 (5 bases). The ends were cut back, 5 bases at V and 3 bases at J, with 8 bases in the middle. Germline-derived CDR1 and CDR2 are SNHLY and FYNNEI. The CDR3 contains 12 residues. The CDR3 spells CASSQRDYEQYF. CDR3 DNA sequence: TGTGCCAGCAGTCAACGGGACTACGAGCAGTACTTC.